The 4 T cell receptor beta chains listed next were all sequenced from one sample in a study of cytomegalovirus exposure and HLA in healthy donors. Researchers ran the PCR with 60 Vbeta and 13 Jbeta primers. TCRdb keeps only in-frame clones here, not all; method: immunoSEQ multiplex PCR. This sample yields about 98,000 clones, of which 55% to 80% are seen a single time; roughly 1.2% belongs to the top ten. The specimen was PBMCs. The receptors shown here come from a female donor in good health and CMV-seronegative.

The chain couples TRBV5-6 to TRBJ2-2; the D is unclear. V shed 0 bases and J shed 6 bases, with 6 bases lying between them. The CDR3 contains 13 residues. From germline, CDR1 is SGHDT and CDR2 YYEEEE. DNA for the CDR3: TGTGCCAGCAGCTTGGGAGCTTCCGGGGAGCTGTTTTTT. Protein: CASSLGASGELFF.

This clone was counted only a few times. CDR3: CASSYGTGGADTQYF. Here the CDR3 DNA reads TGTGCCAGCAGCTACGGGACAGGGGGAGCAGATACGCAGTATTTT. The chain combines TRBV6-5 with TRBJ2-3; 11 nucleotides line up with TRBD1. Looked up from germline, CDR1 is MNHEY and CDR2 is SVGAGI. There are 15 residues in the CDR3. The V gene end was trimmed by 6 bases and the J gene end by 4 bases; junction bases not matched to a gene: 6.

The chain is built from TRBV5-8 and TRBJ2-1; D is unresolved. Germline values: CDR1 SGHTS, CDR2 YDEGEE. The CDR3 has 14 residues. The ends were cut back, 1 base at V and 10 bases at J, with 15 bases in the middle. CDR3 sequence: CASSLKRDPMEQFF. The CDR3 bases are TGTGCCAGCAGCTTGAAAAGAGATCCAATGGAGCAGTTCTTC.

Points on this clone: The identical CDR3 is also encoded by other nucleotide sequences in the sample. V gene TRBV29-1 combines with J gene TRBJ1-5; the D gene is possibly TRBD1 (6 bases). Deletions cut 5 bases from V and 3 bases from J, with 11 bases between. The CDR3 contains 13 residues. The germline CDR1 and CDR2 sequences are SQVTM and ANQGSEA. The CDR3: CSVSGQNNQPQHF. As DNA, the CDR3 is TGCAGCGTTTCAGGACAGAACAATCAGCCCCAGCATTTT.